The source of this T cell receptor beta chain is a study of blood T cell repertoires in COVID-19 (dated by TCRdb to 2018 to 2021). With respect to the entire study: The collaborator samples originated in the United States, Italy and Spain and spanned the acute and convalescent phases of COVID-19. Where available, HLA class I and class II types were taken from metadata supplied by the sample provider and were not determined by assay-based typing. Subjects who had been exposed to COVID-19, were actively infected with it, or had recovered from it provided the deeply sampled blood TCRbeta repertoires that made up the dataset. The samples were drawn from the first 160 participants of the ongoing ImmuneRACE study and from over 950 subjects provided by 6 global collaborators. Nearly every sample came with metadata listing a de-identified subject ID, COVID-19 status, age in years and sex. The repertoires were made available in a free public database intended to serve as a resource for research on the immune response to SARS-CoV-2. The material from the prospective study consisted of cDNA or gDNA derived from T cells, B-cell-depleted T cells, or PBMCs.

As regards this clone: The antigen it binds to is not known. No clone much larger than this one lies a single base away; base qualities are absent.

The germline V gene sets CDR1 to SNHLY and CDR2 to FYNNEI. The V and J ends are trimmed by 1 base and 6 bases, leaving 10 bases between them. CDR3 length: 14 amino acids, cysteine to phenylalanine. The DNA shown is the 42-base CDR3, in frame from base 1. At one collaborating source in Seattle, patients were enrolled during active infection and were followed longitudinally through the course of disease. The collaborating institutions used their own protocols to collect whole blood in K2EDTA tubes. For TCRbeta analysis, collaborators shipped samples in one of three forms: frozen whole blood, isolated PBMCs, or DNA extracted from either of those sample types. TCRbeta CDR3 regions were amplified from genomic DNA using the immunoSEQ Assay, a bias-controlled multiplex PCR. Per the authors' processing: Within the assay, amplification of reference gene primers was used to estimate how many nucleated cells each sample contained. Sequence reads were collapsed and filtered to measure the absolute abundance of every unique TCRbeta CDR3 rearrangement. For each sample, productive Simpson clonality was calculated as the square root of Simpson's diversity index over productive rearrangements. What TCRdb holds here is the immuneACCESS table cut down to in-frame rearrangements. Part of the clones is not present; checked against another copy, under half of the missing clones reflect an unresolved V gene, and the others are unexplained. V and J calls and clone size are copied from that table; D and trimming were computed from the DNA. The table for this sample lists approximately 270,000 clones; 80% to 85% of them were counted only once. The ten largest clones represent approximately 14% of the sample.

The full study reports these points: The amount of clinical and demographic metadata varied by source and participant and was provided uncurated.

Sequenced sample: peripheral blood. Rearrangement joined TRBV2 to TRBJ1-5; the D region possibly corresponds to TRBD1 (5 bases align). The source is a person aged 70 to 85 with COVID-19, enrolled during active disease. At the DNA level, the sequence is TGTGCCAGCAGTGAAGGTCAGGGCGTTCAGCCCCAGCATTTT. Its protein is CASSEGQGVQPQHF.